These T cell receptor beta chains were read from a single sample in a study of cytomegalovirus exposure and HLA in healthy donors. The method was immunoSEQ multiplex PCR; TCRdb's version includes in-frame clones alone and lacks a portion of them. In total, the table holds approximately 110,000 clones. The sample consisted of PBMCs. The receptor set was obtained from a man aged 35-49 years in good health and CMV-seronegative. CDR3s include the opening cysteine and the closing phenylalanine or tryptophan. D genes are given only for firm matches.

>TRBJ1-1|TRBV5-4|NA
TGTGCCAGCAGCTTGGGTGGGCCGAACACTGAAGCTTTCTTT
CASSLGGPNTEAFF
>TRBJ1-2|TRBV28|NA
TGTGCCAGCAGTCCCACAGGCGACAACTATGGCTACACCTTC
CASSPTGDNYGYTF
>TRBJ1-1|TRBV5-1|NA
TGCGCCAGCAGCTCCCCGGCGAGGACTGAAGCTTTCTTT
CASSSPARTEAFF
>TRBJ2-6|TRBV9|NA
TGTGCCAGCAGCGCCGGACAAATAATCTCTGGGGCCAACGTCCTGACTTTC
CASSAGQIISGANVLTF
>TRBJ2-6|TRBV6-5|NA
TGTGCCAGCAGTTATATTAGCTCTGGGGCCAACGTCCTGACTTTC
CASSYISSGANVLTF
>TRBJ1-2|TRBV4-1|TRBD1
TGCGCCAGCAGCCAAGACACAGGGGTGGATAGCTATGGCTACACCTTC
CASSQDTGVDSYGYTF
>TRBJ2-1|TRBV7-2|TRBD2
TGTGCCAGCAGCAAGAAGAGGGCTAGCGGGATATACAATGAGCAGTTCTTC
CASSKKRASGIYNEQFF
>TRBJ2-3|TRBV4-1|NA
TGCGCCAGCAGCCAAGGGAGTAGCTATTTCTTAGGAACGCAGTATTTT
CASSQGSSYFLGTQYF
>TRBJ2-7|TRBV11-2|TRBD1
TGTGCCAGCAGCTTGCAGGGGGCGATAGGCTACGAGCAGTACTTC
CASSLQGAIGYEQYF
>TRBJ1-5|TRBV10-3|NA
TGTGCCATCAGTGAGTCCGGGGGATCGGAGCCCCAGCATTTT
CAISESGGSEPQHF
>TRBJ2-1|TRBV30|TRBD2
TGTGCACGAACTACTCCCGGGACTAGCGGGGAGCAGTTCTTC
CARTTPGTSGEQFF
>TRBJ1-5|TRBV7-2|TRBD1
TGTGCCAGCAGCCAAAACAGGGGCGGGATGGCGAATCAGCCCCAGCATTTT
CASSQNRGGMANQPQHF
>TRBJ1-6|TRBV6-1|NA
TGTGCCAGCAGTGAACCCCAGGGGAGCTCCTATAATTCACCCCTCCACTTT
CASSEPQGSSYNSPLHF
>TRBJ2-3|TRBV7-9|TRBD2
TGTGCCAGCAGCTGGGGACTAGCGGGAGGCTATAGCACAGATACGCAGTATTTT
CASSWGLAGGYSTDTQYF
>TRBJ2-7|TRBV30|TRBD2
TGTGCCCGTAACGGACTAGCGGGCGAAGGCGGCGAGCAGTACTTC
CARNGLAGEGGEQYF
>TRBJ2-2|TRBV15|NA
TGTGCCACCAGCAGACTAGCGTCGAACACCGGGGAGCTGTTTTTT
CATSRLASNTGELFF
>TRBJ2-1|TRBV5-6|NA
TGTGCCAGCAGCACGGTTCACTCCGGGACTGCCCCTAGCTATGAGCAGTTCTTC
CASSTVHSGTAPSYEQFF
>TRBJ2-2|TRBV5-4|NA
TGTGCCAGCAGCCACTACCGGGACTCGCATGTCGGGGAGCTGTTTTTT
CASSHYRDSHVGELFF
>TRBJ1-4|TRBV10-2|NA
TGCGCCAGCAGTGATGACAGTTCAGCTAATGAAAAACTGTTTTTT
CASSDDSSANEKLFF
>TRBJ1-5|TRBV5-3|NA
TGTGCCAGAAGCTTGGTAGCCCCCGGTGATCAGCCCCAGCATTTT
CARSLVAPGDQPQHF
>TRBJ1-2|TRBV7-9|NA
TGTGCCACCACCGATGGGGGCAGGGGAAACTATGGCTACACCTTC
CATTDGGRGNYGYTF
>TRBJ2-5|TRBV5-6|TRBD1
TGTGCCAGCAGCGCCGGACAGGGGGAAGAGACCCAGTACTTC
CASSAGQGEETQYF
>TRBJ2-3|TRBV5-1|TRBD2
TGCGCCAGCAGCCGAACTAGCGGGAGGGCGGATACGCAGTATTTT
CASSRTSGRADTQYF
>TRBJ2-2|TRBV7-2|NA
TGTGCCAGCAGCTTAGTGGCAGGGGTTGGCACCGGGGAGCTGTTTTTT
CASSLVAGVGTGELFF
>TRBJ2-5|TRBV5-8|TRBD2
TGTGCCCCCAGGGGGACTAGCGGGAGAGGAGAGACCCAGTACTTC
CAPRGTSGRGETQYF
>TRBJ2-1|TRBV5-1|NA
TGCGCCAGCAGCTTGAGGGGCGAGCAGTTCTTC
CASSLRGEQFF
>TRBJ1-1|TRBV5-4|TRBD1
TGTGCCAGCAGCTTGGCTGGCAGGGGGACTGAAGCTTTCTTT
CASSLAGRGTEAFF
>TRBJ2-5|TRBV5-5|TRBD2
TGTGCCAGCAGCTTGGTTACTAGCGGTTACTACCAAGAGACCCAGTACTTC
CASSLVTSGYYQETQYF
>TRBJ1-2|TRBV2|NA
TGTGCCAGCAGTGAACAGGGGACGGCCTTTTATGGCTACACCTTC
CASSEQGTAFYGYTF
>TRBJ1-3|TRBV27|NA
TGTGCCAGCAGTTCGCGGGGGTGGGCTGGAAACACCATATATTTT
CASSSRGWAGNTIYF
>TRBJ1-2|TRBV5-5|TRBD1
TGTGCCAGCAGCCAGCCGGGACAGGGGTTCTATGGCTACACCTTC
CASSQPGQGFYGYTF
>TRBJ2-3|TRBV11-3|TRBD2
TGTGCCAGCAGCTTAGGGACTAGCGGAACCCCGGGCACAGATACGCAGTATTTT
CASSLGTSGTPGTDTQYF